The 18 T cell receptor beta chains below come from one sample, sequenced in a study of OX40 agonist ivuxolimab in advanced cancers. Profiling relied on immunoSEQ multiplex PCR, and the TCRdb table lists in-frame clones only, not all of them. The sample lists approximately 90,000 clones; roughly 89% were seen once. This specimen consisted of CD4+ or CD8+ T cells sorted from blood, obtained in a trial of the OX40 agonist ivuxolimab. All receptors derive from an adult with an advanced solid tumor such as melanoma, head and neck, liver or kidney cancer.

Only one count was recorded for this clone. The genes are TRBV28 and TRBJ2-5; TRBD2 might be the D (6 bases). The germline gives CDR1 MDHEN, CDR2 SYDVKM. This CDR3 contains 14 residues. Trimming cost V 7 bases and J 4 bases, with 16 bases left between them. In DNA form, the CDR3 reads TGTGCCAGCACCAAGGGACTCGGAATAGAGACCCAGTACTTC. The encoded protein is CASTKGLGIETQYF.

This clone has just one count. V and J are TRBV6-5 and TRBJ2-5; 9 bases fit TRBD1. Germline V CDR1 and CDR2: MNHEY, SVGAGI. The CDR3 is 13 residues long. V gave up 6 bases and J gave up 5 bases; unmatched junction bases: 4. The CDR3 protein is CASRTGGAETQYF. DNA for the CDR3: TGTGCCAGCAGGACAGGGGGAGCGGAGACCCAGTACTTC.

This clone showed up just once. The rearrangement links TRBV19 to TRBJ2-7; TRBD1 agrees at 7 bases. Germline lookup yields CDR1 LNHDA and CDR2 SQIVND (reference sequence). The CDR3 is 15 residues long. The V and J ends lost 3 bases and 2 bases, in that order; junction bases with no gene match: 7. In DNA form, the CDR3 reads TGTGCCAGTAGTATTGGGACAGCCGCCCCCTACGAGCAGTACTTC. This translates into CASSIGTAAPYEQYF.

This rearrangement joins TRBV9 to TRBJ2-5, with a possible D match to TRBD1 (5 bases). Trimming pared 4 bases from V and 2 bases from J, leaving 21 bases between. Per the germline V gene, CDR1 is SGDLS and CDR2 is YYNGEE. The CDR3 runs 17 residues. The CDR3 DNA sequence: TGTGCCAGCAGCCCACCTAGAGTAAGGGGTCTTCAAGAGACCCAGTACTTC. This encodes CASSPPRVRGLQETQYF.

The rearrangement links TRBV28 to TRBJ1-5; perhaps TRBD1 as D (6 bases). Trimming removed 7 bases at V and 4 bases at J, with 17 bases between. The CDR3 covers 15 residues. Germline CDR1 is MDHEN and CDR2 is SYDVKM. CDR3 region: CASKGGGAVNQPQHF. The DNA of the CDR3 is TGTGCCAGCAAGGGCGGGGGCGCCGTAAATCAGCCCCAGCATTTT.

Here the CDR3 DNA reads TGTGCCAGCAGCATTAGCGGGGGGGCGAACACCGGGGAGCTGTTTTTT. Protein sequence: CASSISGGANTGELFF. The gene calls are TRBV21-1 and TRBJ2-2; TRBD2, as called in the table, went unchecked against the DNA. TRBV21-1 is noted as a pseudogene. The CDR3 covers 16 residues.

The table lists this clone with a count of one. The chain employs TRBV5-1 and TRBJ2-7; D is undetermined. Trimming cost V 4 bases and J 4 bases, with 12 bases left between them. The CDR3 is 13 residues long. In germline, CDR1 is SGHRS, CDR2 YFSETQ. The CDR3 sequence: CASSPVSSYEQYF. The CDR3 DNA follows: TGCGCCAGCAGCCCGGTGAGTTCTTACGAGCAGTACTTC.

About this clone: The same CDR3 can be traced to other DNA sequences in this sample. V and J are TRBV5-1 and TRBJ2-7, with a tentative D call TRBD2 (5 bases). Deletions cut 0 bases from V and 6 bases from J, with 13 bases between. Germline V lookup: CDR1 SGHRS, CDR2 YFSETQ. The CDR3 consists of 14 residues. The CDR3 nucleotides read TGCGCCAGCAGCTTGGTGAGTGGGAGATCCGAGCAGTACTTC. Residues: CASSLVSGRSEQYF. The full variable domain, completed using reference TRBV5-1 and TRBJ2-7, is KAGVTQTPRYLIKTRGQQVTLSCSPISGHRSVSWYQQTPGQGLQFLFEYFSETQRNKGNFPGRFSGRQFSNSRSEMNVSTLELGDSALYLCASSLVSGRSEQYFGPGTRLTVT.

This rearrangement joins TRBV28 to TRBJ2-3, with TRBD2 matching over 8 bases. CDR1 is MDHEN, CDR2 SYDVKM, per germline. V lost 6 bases, J lost 4 bases, and 9 bases stayed unmatched. The CDR3 totals 15 residues. CDR3 sequence (DNA): TGTGCCAGCAGCTCCGGAGCGGGGGAGGCAGATACGCAGTATTTT. Translation: CASSSGAGEADTQYF. Full variable domain (outside the CDR3, taken from reference TRBV28 and TRBJ2-3): DVKVTQSSRYLVKRTGEKVFLECVQDMDHENMFWYRQDPGLGLRLIYFSYDVKMKEKGDIPEGYSVSREKKERFSLILESASTNQTSMYLCASSSGAGEADTQYFGPGTRLTVL.

This clone has only one observation. V is TRBV11-2 and J is TRBJ1-1; TRBD1 agrees at 10 bases. Per the germline V gene, CDR1 is SGHAT and CDR2 is FQNNGV. The CDR3 spans 15 residues. J gave up 5 bases and V 4 bases, and 7 bases lay outside the gene matches. The CDR3 DNA sequence: TGTGCCAGCAGCTCCCGACAGGGGGCCATTACTGAAGCTTTCTTT. This encodes CASSSRQGAITEAFF. Filled out from reference TRBV11-2 and TRBJ1-1, the complete variable domain reads EAGVAQSPRYKIIEKRQSVAFWCNPISGHATLYWYQQILGQGPKLLIQFQNNGVVDDSQLPKDRFSAERLKGVDSTLKIQPAKLEDSAVYLCASSSRQGAITEAFFGQGTRLTVV.

The chain recombines TRBV27 with TRBJ2-7; TRBD1 is a possible D gene (6 bases). This CDR3 is 14 amino acids long. The V gene lost 3 bases and the J gene lost 3 bases, with 12 bases spanning the gap. CDR1 and CDR2 from the germline V gene are MNHEY and SMNVEV (reference sequence). In nucleotides, the CDR3 is TGTGCCAGCAGTTTCTCAGGGACACTCTACGAGCAGTACTTC. This translates into CASSFSGTLYEQYF.

This clone came up a few times. The rearrangement uses TRBV5-1 and TRBJ2-3, with 12 bases fitting TRBD2. The CDR3 runs 24 residues. Germline V gene lookup returns CDR1 SGHRS and CDR2 YFSETQ. Trimming removed 0 bases from V and 0 bases from J; junction bases left unmatched: 23. The CDR3 DNA sequence: TGCGCCAGCAGCTTGGAGTCTTGGGCTAGCGGGAGGGCCGGAACACCCCTAAGCACAGATACGCAGTATTTT. It yields the protein CASSLESWASGRAGTPLSTDTQYF.

Notes on this clone: One end of the junction varies from germline; a read error may be responsible. The chain recombines TRBV29-1 with TRBJ2-3, with 8 nucleotides matching TRBD1. The CDR3 has 15 residues. The V gene's germline CDR1 is SQVTM and CDR2 ANQGSEA. CDR3 in DNA: TGCAGCGTCGAAGCCCGGGACAGGCAACCAGATACGCAGTATTTT. It encodes CSVEARDRQPDTQYF.

The chain joins TRBV19 to TRBJ2-5; D gene ambiguous. The V gene lost 8 bases and the J gene lost 5 bases, with 18 bases spanning the gap. Germline V gene lookup returns CDR1 LNHDA and CDR2 SQIVND (reference sequence). The CDR3 is made up of 14 amino acids. The CDR3 DNA reads TGTGCCAGTGTTAATCACGGGCCGGGTGAGACCCAGTACTTC. Translating gives CASVNHGPGETQYF.

J is TRBJ1-1 and V is TRBV5-1; D is unclear. Per germline, CDR1 SGHRS and CDR2 YFSETQ. Trimming removed 0 bases from V and 7 bases from J, with 13 bases in between. The length of the CDR3 is 14 residues. The CDR3 coding sequence is TGCGCCAGCAGCTTGGGGCAGCTCGCGGATGAAGCTTTCTTT. It translates to CASSLGQLADEAFF.

The chain has TRBV5-1 and TRBJ2-5; possible D gene TRBD1, 6 bases. Germline V gene data show CDR1 as SGHRS and CDR2 as YFSETQ. This CDR3 has 15 amino acids. V dropped 3 bases and J dropped 5 bases, with 17 bases sitting between them. The CDR3 coding sequence is TGCGCCAGCAGCTGGGGGCTAGGAACTCTGGAGACCCAGTACTTC. This encodes CASSWGLGTLETQYF. The full variable domain, completed using reference TRBV5-1 and TRBJ2-5, is KAGVTQTPRYLIKTRGQQVTLSCSPISGHRSVSWYQQTPGQGLQFLFEYFSETQRNKGNFPGRFSGRQFSNSRSEMNVSTLELGDSALYLCASSWGLGTLETQYFGPGTRLLVL.

The DNA of the CDR3 is TGTGCCAGCATCCCCGGGGGGACTAGCGACGAGCAGTACTTC. Its protein is CASIPGGTSDEQYF. This chain links TRBV6-6 with TRBJ2-7, with TRBD2 matching over 10 bases. The CDR3 extends over 14 amino acids. Germline V gene lookup returns CDR1 MNHNY and CDR2 SVGAGI (reference sequence). V trimming: 7 bases; J trimming: 5 bases; junction bases outside the gene matches: 8.

The V call is TRBV6-1, the J call TRBJ1-6; 11 bases map to TRBD1. V shed 4 bases and J 10 bases; nucleotides not matched to a gene: 12. Germline V gives CDR1 MNHNS, CDR2 SASEGT. The CDR3 totals 17 residues. CDR3: CASSAPSGQGARSPLHF. CDR3 coding DNA: TGTGCCAGCAGTGCCCCGAGTGGACAGGGGGCTCGGTCACCCCTCCACTTT.